Shown below are 8 T cell receptor beta chains from a single sample sequenced in a study of blood T cell repertoires in COVID-19. Only in-frame clones appear in the TCRdb table, and some are missing; sequencing was by immunoSEQ multiplex PCR. This repertoire shows tens of thousands of clones, about 84% found once; its top ten account for roughly 8%. What was sequenced was peripheral blood. Receptor source: a man between 50 and 59 years old with active COVID-19.

The gene calls are TRBV3-1 (or the pseudogene TRBV3-2) and TRBJ2-7; TRBD1 is a possible D gene (6 bases). V was clipped by 4 bases and J by 2 bases, with 12 bases between them. Germline assignment: CDR1 LGHDT and CDR2 YNNKEL (reference sequence). The CDR3 is made up of 14 amino acids. The CDR3: CASSPRTAAYEQYF. CDR3 in DNA: TGTGCCAGCAGCCCGCGGACAGCCGCCTACGAGCAGTACTTC.

J is TRBJ2-6 and V is TRBV6-5; a possible D gene is TRBD1 (6 bases). The V gene lost 4 bases and the J gene lost 2 bases, with 9 bases spanning the gap. CDR3 length equals 15 residues. Germline loops: CDR1 MNHEY, CDR2 SVGAGI. The DNA of the CDR3 is TGTGCCAGCAGTTTAGGGGGTCCTGGGGCCAACGTCCTGACTTTC. This codes for CASSLGGPGANVLTF.

The chain is built from TRBV28 and TRBJ1-6; D gene ambiguous. CDR3 length: 13 residues. Deletions cut 6 bases from V and 7 bases from J, with 10 bases between. CDR1 is MDHEN, CDR2 SYDVKM, per germline. The DNA of the CDR3 is TGTGCCAGCAGAGCCCTACAGAATTCACCCCTCCACTTT. Translation: CASRALQNSPLHF. The whole variable domain, remainder taken from reference TRBV28 and TRBJ1-6, is DVKVTQSSRYLVKRTGEKVFLECVQDMDHENMFWYRQDPGLGLRLIYFSYDVKMKEKGDIPEGYSVSREKKERFSLILESASTNQTSMYLCASRALQNSPLHFGNGTRLTVT.

The chain couples TRBV18 to TRBJ1-1; D ambiguous. V lost 0 bases and J 6 bases, leaving 11 bases between the germline ends. From germline, CDR1 is KGHSH and CDR2 LQKENI. CDR3 length: 14 amino acids. CDR3 amino acids: CASSPPPGKAEAFF. The CDR3 DNA is TGTGCCAGCTCACCACCGCCAGGTAAGGCTGAAGCTTTCTTT.

V gene TRBV28 combines with J gene TRBJ1-6; 9 nucleotides line up with TRBD1. The V gene's germline CDR1 is MDHEN and CDR2 SYDVKM. Trimming took 6 bases from V and 5 from J; bases not matched to a gene: 5. This CDR3 region has 15 residues. The CDR3 here is CASSRGQGNNSPLHF. The CDR3 coding sequence is TGTGCCAGCAGCCGTGGACAGGGGAATAATTCACCCCTCCACTTT.

The V and J genes are TRBV25-1 and TRBJ2-7, with unresolved D. The CDR3 spans 11 residues. V lost 3 bases and J lost 4, with 4 bases in between. The germline V gene has CDR1 MGHDK and CDR2 SYGVNS. The CDR3 region has the DNA TGTGCCAGCAGTGAGGAGTACGAGCAGTACTTC. Its protein is CASSEEYEQYF.

This clone was observed a handful of times. The chain carries TRBV6-5 and TRBJ2-2; possibly TRBD1 for D (6 bases). V lost 6 bases and J 2 bases, leaving 7 bases between the germline ends. Germline CDR1 reads MNHEY; CDR2 reads SVGAGI. The CDR3 contains 13 residues. The CDR3 sequence: CASRDRNTGELFF. The CDR3 DNA is TGTGCCAGCAGGGACAGAAACACCGGGGAGCTGTTTTTT.

The chain joins TRBV28 to TRBJ1-6; D uncertain. The V end lost 2 bases, the J end lost 5 bases, and 7 bases lay between the germline ends. The CDR3 runs to 14 residues. The germline V gene has CDR1 MDHEN and CDR2 SYDVKM. The DNA of the CDR3 is TGTGCCAGCAGTTTACTCCGAGATAATTCACCCCTCCACTTT. This encodes CASSLLRDNSPLHF.